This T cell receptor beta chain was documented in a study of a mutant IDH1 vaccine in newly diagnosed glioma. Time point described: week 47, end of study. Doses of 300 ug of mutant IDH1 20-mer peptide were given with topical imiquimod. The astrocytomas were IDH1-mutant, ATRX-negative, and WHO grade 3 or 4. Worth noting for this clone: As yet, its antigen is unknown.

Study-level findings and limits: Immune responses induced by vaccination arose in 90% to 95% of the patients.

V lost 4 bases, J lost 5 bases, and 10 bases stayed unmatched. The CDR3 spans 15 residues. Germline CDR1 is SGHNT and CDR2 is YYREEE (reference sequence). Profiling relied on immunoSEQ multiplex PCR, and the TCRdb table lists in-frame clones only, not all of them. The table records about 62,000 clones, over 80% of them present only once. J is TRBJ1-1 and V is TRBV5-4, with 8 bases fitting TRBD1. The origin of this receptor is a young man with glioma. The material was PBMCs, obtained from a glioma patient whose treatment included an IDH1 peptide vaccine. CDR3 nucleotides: TGTGCCAGCAGCCGAACAGGGGGAGGAGGGACTGAAGCTTTCTTT. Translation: CASSRTGGGGTEAFF.